The sequence of this TCR beta chain was determined in a study of response to subunit inactivated influenza vaccine. The study's findings and limits: Each seasonal influenza vaccination recruits few new T cells, the authors suggested.

The CDR3 is 17 residues long. Germline CDR1 and CDR2: SGDLS and YYNGEE. V was clipped by 0 bases and J by 0 bases, with 12 bases between them. TCRdb independently ran MiXCR on the RT-PCR reads; one entry per CDR3 protein. The table shows 500,000 or so distinct CDR3 sequences, with about 15% occurring only once. Notes on this clonotype: Its matching antigen is unknown.

The chain recombines TRBV9 with TRBJ2-2; possible D gene TRBD1, 6 bases. The origin of this receptor is a man aged 45 to 70 who received an inactivated influenza vaccine. This sample comprised CD4+ T cells sorted from PBMCs, obtained 23 months after vaccination. Here the CDR3 DNA reads TGTGCCAGCAGCGTAGAGGGTGGGGGCGCGAACACCGGGGAGCTGTTTTTT. Translation gives CASSVEGGGANTGELFF.